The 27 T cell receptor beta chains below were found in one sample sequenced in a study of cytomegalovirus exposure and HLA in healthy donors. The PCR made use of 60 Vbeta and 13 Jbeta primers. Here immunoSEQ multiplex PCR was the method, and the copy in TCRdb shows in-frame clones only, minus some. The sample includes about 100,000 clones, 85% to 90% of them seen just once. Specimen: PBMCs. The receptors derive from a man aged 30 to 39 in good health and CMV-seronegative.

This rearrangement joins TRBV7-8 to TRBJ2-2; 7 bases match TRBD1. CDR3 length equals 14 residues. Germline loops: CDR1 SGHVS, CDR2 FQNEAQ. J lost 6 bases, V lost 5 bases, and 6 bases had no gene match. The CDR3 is CASSHDRASGELFF. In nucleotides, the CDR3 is TGTGCCAGCAGCCATGACAGGGCATCCGGGGAGCTGTTTTTT.

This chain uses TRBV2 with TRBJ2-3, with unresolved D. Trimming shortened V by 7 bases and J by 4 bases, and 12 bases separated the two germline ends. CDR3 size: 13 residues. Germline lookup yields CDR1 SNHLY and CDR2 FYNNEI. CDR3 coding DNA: TGTGCCAGCACCCTGGAGAGTGCAGATACGCAGTATTTT. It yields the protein CASTLESADTQYF.

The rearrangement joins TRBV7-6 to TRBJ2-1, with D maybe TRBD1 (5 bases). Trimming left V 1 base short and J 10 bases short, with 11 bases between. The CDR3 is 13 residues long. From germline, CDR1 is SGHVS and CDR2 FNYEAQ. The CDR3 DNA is TGTGCCAGCAGCTTAGGGACCAGGGCGGAGCAGTTCTTC. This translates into CASSLGTRAEQFF.

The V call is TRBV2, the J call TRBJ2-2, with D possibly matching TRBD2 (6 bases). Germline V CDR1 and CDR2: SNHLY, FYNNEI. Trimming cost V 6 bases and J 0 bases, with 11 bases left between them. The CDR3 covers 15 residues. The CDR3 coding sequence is TGTGCCAGCAGGTTGCGGGATACGAACACCGGGGAGCTGTTTTTT. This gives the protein CASRLRDTNTGELFF.

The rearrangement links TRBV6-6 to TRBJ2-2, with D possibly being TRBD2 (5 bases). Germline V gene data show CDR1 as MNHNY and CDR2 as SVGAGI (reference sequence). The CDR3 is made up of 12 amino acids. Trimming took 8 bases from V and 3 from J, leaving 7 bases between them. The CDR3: CASGRDTGELFF. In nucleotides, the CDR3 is TGTGCCAGCGGGAGAGACACCGGGGAGCTGTTTTTT.

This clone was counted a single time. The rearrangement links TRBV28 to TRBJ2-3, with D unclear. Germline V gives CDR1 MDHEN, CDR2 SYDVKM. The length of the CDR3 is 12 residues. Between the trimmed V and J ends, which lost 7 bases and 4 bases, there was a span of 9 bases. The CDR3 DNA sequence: TGTGCCAGCACCCGAGGCGCAGATACGCAGTATTTT. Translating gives CASTRGADTQYF.

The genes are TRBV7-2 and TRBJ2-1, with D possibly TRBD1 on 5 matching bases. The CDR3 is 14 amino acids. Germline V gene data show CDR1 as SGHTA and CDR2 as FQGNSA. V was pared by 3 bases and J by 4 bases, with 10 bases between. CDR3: CASSLRQTYNEQFF. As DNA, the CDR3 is TGTGCCAGCAGCTTGAGACAGACGTACAATGAGCAGTTCTTC.

The CDR3 sequence: CATRGDPTYNEQFF. The CDR3 DNA sequence: TGTGCCACCCGCGGGGACCCTACCTACAATGAGCAGTTCTTC. The V call is TRBV7-2, the J call TRBJ2-1; D may be TRBD2 (6 bases). The CDR3 consists of 14 residues. V gave up 10 bases and J gave up 2 bases, with 15 bases separating them. Germline V gene data show CDR1 as SGHTA and CDR2 as FQGNSA.

The CDR3 region has the DNA TGCGCCAGCAGCCAGACATCAGGGGGTAGCAATCAGCCCCAGCATTTT. Protein: CASSQTSGGSNQPQHF. This chain uses TRBV4-3 with TRBJ1-5; the match to TRBD1 covers 7 bases. This CDR3 has 16 residues. The germline CDR1 and CDR2 sequences are LGHNA and YSLEER. The V and J ends lost 3 bases and 0 bases, in that order; junction bases with no gene match: 5.

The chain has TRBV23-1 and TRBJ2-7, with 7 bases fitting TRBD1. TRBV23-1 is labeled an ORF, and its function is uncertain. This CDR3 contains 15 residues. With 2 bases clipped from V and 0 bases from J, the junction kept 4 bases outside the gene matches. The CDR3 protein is CASSQPGQSSYEQYF. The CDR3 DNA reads TGCGCCAGCAGTCAACCGGGACAGAGCTCCTACGAGCAGTACTTC.

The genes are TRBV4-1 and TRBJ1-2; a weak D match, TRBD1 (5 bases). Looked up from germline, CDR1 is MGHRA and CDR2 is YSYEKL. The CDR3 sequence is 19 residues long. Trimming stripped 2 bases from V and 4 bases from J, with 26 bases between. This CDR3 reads CASSQPHRPGRGMGYGYTF. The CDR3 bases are TGCGCCAGCAGCCAACCACACCGACCGGGCCGGGGGATGGGCTATGGCTACACCTTC.

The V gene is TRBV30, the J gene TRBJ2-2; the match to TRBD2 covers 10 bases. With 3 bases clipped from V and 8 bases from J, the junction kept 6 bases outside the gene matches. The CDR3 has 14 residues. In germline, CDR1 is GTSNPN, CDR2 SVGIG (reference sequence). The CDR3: CAWRLAGSLGELFF. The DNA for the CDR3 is TGTGCCTGGAGACTAGCGGGGAGTTTGGGGGAGCTGTTTTTT.

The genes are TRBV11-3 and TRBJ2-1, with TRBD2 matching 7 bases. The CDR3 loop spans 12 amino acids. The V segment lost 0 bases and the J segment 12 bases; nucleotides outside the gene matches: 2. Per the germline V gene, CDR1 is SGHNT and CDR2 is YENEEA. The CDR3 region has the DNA TGTGCCAGCAGCTTAGATTCGGGGGGGCAGTTCTTC. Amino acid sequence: CASSLDSGGQFF.

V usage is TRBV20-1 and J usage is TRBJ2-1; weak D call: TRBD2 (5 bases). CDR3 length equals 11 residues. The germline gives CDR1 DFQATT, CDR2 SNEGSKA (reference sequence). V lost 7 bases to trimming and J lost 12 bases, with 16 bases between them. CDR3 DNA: TGCAGTGTAAACTTCCGAGGGAGGCAGTTCTTC. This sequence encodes CSVNFRGRQFF.

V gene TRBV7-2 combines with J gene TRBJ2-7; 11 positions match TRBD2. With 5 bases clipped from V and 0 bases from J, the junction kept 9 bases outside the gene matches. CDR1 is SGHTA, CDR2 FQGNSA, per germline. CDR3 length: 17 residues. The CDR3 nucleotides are TGTGCCAGCAGCCCCCGGACTAGCGGGCGATTCTCCTACGAGCAGTACTTC. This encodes CASSPRTSGRFSYEQYF.

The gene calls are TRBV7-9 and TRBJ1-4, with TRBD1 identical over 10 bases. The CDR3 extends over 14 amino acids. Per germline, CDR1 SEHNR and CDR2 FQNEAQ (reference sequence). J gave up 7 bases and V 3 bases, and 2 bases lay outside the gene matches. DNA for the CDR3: TGTGCCAGCAGCTTGGGACAGGGGATTGAAAAACTGTTTTTT. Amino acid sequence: CASSLGQGIEKLFF.

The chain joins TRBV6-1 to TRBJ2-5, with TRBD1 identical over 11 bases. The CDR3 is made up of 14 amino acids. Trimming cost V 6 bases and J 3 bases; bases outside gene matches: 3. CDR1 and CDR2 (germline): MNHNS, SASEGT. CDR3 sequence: CASRDRGQKETQYF. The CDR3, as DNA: TGTGCCAGCAGGGACAGGGGGCAGAAAGAGACCCAGTACTTC.

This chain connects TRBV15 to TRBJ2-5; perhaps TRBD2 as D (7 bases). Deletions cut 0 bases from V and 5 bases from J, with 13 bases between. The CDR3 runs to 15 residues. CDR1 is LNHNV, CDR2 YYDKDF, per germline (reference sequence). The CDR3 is CATSRDGGAGETQYF. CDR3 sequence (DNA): TGTGCCACCAGCAGAGATGGGGGGGCCGGGGAGACCCAGTACTTC. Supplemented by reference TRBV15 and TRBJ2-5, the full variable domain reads DAMVIQNPRYQVTQFGKPVTLSCSQTLNHNVMYWYQQKSSQAPKLLFHYYDKDFNNEADTPDNFQSRRPNTSFCFLDIRSPGLGDTAMYLCATSRDGGAGETQYFGPGTRLLVL.

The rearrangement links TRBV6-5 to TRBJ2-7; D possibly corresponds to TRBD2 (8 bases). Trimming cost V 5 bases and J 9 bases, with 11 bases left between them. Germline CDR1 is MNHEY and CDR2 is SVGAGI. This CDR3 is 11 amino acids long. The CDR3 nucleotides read TGTGCCAGCAGTCGGGAGGGGGCGCAGTACTTC. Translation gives CASSREGAQYF.

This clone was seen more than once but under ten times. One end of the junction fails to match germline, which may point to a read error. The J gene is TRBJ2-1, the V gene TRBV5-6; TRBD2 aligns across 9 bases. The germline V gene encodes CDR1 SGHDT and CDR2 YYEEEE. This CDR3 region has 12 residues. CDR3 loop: CASSLRPSGTIF. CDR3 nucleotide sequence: TGTGCCAGCAGCTTGCGGCCTAGCGGGACGATCTTC. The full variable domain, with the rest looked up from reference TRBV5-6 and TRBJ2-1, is DAGVTQSPTHLIKTRGQQVTLRCSPKSGHDTVSWYQQALGQGPQFIFQYYEEEERQRGNFPDRFSGHQFPNYSSELNVNALLLGDSALYLCASSLRPSGTIFGPGTRLTVL.

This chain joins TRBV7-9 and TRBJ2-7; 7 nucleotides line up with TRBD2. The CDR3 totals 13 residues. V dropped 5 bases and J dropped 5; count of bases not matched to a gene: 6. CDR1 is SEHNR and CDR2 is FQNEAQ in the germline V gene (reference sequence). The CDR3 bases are TGTGCCAGCAGCCAACCCCGGGGGGACGAGCAGTACTTC. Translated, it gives CASSQPRGDEQYF.

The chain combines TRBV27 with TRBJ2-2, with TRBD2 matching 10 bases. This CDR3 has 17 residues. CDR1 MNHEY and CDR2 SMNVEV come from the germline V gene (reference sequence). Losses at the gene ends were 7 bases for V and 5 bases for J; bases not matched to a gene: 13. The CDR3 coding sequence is TGTGCCAGCACCCTTCGTCCGGGACTAGCGTTTACCGGGGAGCTGTTTTTT. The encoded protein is CASTLRPGLAFTGELFF.

The CDR3 protein is CASSPGQGVVYGYTF. Written as DNA, the CDR3 is TGTGCCAGCAGTCCGGGACAGGGGGTTGTCTATGGCTACACCTTC. The chain couples TRBV6-5 to TRBJ1-2; 11 bases match TRBD1. The trim removed 5 bases at V and 4 bases at J, leaving 6 bases unmatched. Germline V gene lookup returns CDR1 MNHEY and CDR2 SVGAGI. This CDR3 has 15 amino acids.

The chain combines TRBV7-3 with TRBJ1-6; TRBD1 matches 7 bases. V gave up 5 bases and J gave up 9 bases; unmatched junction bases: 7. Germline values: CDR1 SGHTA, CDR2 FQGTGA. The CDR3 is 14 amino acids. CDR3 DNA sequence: TGTGCCAGCAGCCCAGACAGGGCACGTTCACCCCTCCACTTT. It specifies CASSPDRARSPLHF.

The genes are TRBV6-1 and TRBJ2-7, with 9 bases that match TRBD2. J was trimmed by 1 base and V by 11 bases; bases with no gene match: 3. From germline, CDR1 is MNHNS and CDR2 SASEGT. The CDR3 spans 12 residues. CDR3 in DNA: TGTGCCGGCGGGGGGGGATCCTACGAGCAGTACTTC. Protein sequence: CAGGGGSYEQYF.

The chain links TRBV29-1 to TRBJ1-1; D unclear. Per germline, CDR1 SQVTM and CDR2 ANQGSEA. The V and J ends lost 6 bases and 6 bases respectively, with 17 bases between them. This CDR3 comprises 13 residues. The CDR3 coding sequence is TGCAGCGTGGAGCCAAGGATAGTCGCTGAAGCTTTCTTT. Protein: CSVEPRIVAEAFF.

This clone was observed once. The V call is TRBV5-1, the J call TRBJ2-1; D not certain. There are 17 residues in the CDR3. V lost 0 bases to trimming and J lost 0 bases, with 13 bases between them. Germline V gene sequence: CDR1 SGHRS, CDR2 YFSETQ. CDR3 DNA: TGCGCCAGCAGCTTGGATTTGACTCCTAGCTCCTACAATGAGCAGTTCTTC. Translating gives CASSLDLTPSSYNEQFF.